The clone carrying this T cell receptor beta chain was found once. The source of the sample is a study of blood T cell repertoires in COVID-19. Clones were sequenced by immunoSEQ multiplex PCR, and TCRdb holds only the in-frame ones, with some missing. This table has around 250,000 clones, 85% appearing once. The V end was cut by 3 bases, the J end by 11 bases, with 20 bases between. The CDR3 sequence is 15 residues long. Germline V gene sequence: CDR1 DFQATT, CDR2 SNEGSKA (reference sequence). Sequencing used peripheral blood. This TCR was recovered from a man between 50 and 59 years old with active or convalescent COVID-19. The rearrangement joins TRBV20-1 to TRBJ1-6, with no clear D. The CDR3 DNA reads as TGCAGTGCTAGTCCCACCCCCCGGGTCTCGGCACCCCTCCACTTT. Its translation: CSASPTPRVSAPLHF.